The 22 T cell receptor beta chains listed next were all sequenced from one sample in a study of shared clonotypes between healthy human individuals. Profiling relied on immunoSEQ multiplex PCR, and the TCRdb table lists in-frame clones only, not all of them. The profile covers about 1.5 million clones, with 95% to 99% appearing a single time and about 0.4% taken by the ten largest. The material sequenced was naive CD4+ T cells sorted from blood. Subset defined: CD45RA+ positively selected. These receptors all stem from a man between 25 and 39 years old in good health.

This clone has a single count. The rearrangement uses TRBV28 and TRBJ1-1; D gene unclear. The CDR3 has 15 residues. CDR1 MDHEN and CDR2 SYDVKM come from the germline V gene. V was pared by 5 bases and J by 4 bases, with 17 bases between. CDR3 in DNA: TGTGCCAGCAGTCCAGCCTCCCGGGATCCCACTGAAGCTTTCTTT. This sequence encodes CASSPASRDPTEAFF.

The chain links TRBV14 to TRBJ2-7, with D tentatively TRBD1 (5 bases). V lost 1 base and J lost 5, with 24 bases in between. CDR3 length: 18 amino acids. Germline CDR1 SGHDN, CDR2 FVKESK. The CDR3 coding sequence is TGTGCCAGCAGCCAAGGAGGCCACCAAGACAGAACGACGCACGAGCAGTACTTC. Its protein product is CASSQGGHQDRTTHEQYF. Complete variable domain (other parts from reference TRBV14 and TRBJ2-7): EAGVTQFPSHSVIEKGQTVTLRCDPISGHDNLYWYRRVMGKEIKFLLHFVKESKQDESGMPNNRFLAERTGGTYSTLKVQPAELEDSGVYFCASSQGGHQDRTTHEQYFGPGTRLTVT.

The chain combines TRBV14 with TRBJ2-2; D possibly uses TRBD1 or TRBD2 (5 bases each). V was cut by 2 bases and J by 4 bases, with 11 bases left in between. The CDR3 has 15 residues. CDR1 SGHDN and CDR2 FVKESK come from the germline V gene. CDR3 sequence: CASSQLGRTTGELFF. CDR3 in DNA: TGTGCCAGCAGCCAATTGGGACGAACCACCGGGGAGCTGTTTTTT.

The chain combines TRBV6-5 with TRBJ2-6; maybe TRBD1 (5 bases). From germline, CDR1 is MNHEY and CDR2 SVGAGI. Trimming took 8 bases from V and 2 from J, leaving 10 bases between them. The length of the CDR3 is 14 residues. The CDR3, as DNA: TGTGCCAGCCTTTCAGGGACTGGGGCCAACGTCCTGACTTTC. It specifies CASLSGTGANVLTF.

The chain combines TRBV7-9 with TRBJ1-5; 8 bases align to TRBD1. CDR1 and CDR2 from the germline V gene are SEHNR and FQNEAQ (reference sequence). V gave up 1 base and J gave up 2 bases; unmatched junction bases: 7. This CDR3 spans 17 amino acids. CDR3 nucleotide sequence: TGTGCCAGCAGCTTAGTCGGGACAGGTTGGGGCAATCAGCCCCAGCATTTT. Residues: CASSLVGTGWGNQPQHF.

A remark on this clone: Other DNA sequences in the sample encode the same CDR3. This chain joins TRBV27 and TRBJ2-5; tentatively, D is TRBD2 (5 bases). The V gene's germline CDR1 is MNHEY and CDR2 SMNVEV (reference sequence). V was cut by 2 bases and J by 4 bases, with 8 bases left in between. The CDR3 covers 13 residues. The CDR3 nucleotides read TGTGCCAGCAGTTTAAGACGGGGAGAGACCCAGTACTTC. Protein product: CASSLRRGETQYF.

This chain links TRBV7-9 with TRBJ1-2, with TRBD1 matching 8 bases. Per the germline V gene, CDR1 is SEHNR and CDR2 is FQNEAQ (reference sequence). This CDR3 is built from 15 residues. Losses at the gene ends were 4 bases for V and 0 bases for J; bases not matched to a gene: 4. CDR3 coding DNA: TGTGCCAGCAGCTCGGGACAGGCAGCTAACTATGGCTACACCTTC. It codes for CASSSGQAANYGYTF. Supplemented by reference TRBV7-9 and TRBJ1-2, the full variable domain reads DTGVSQNPRHKITKRGQNVTFRCDPISEHNRLYWYRQTLGQGPEFLTYFQNEAQLEKSRLLSDRFSAERPKGSFSTLEIQRTEQGDSAMYLCASSSGQAANYGYTFGSGTRLTVV.

The chain couples TRBV15 to TRBJ1-2, with TRBD1 matching 7 bases. Per germline, CDR1 LNHNV and CDR2 YYDKDF (reference sequence). V dropped 5 bases and J dropped 8; count of bases not matched to a gene: 11. The CDR3 has 14 residues. The CDR3 is CATSPRGRGLGYTF. As DNA, the CDR3 is TGTGCCACCAGCCCCCGAGGGAGGGGGCTCGGCTACACCTTC. The full variable domain, its missing parts supplied by reference TRBV15 and TRBJ1-2, is DAMVIQNPRYQVTQFGKPVTLSCSQTLNHNVMYWYQQKSSQAPKLLFHYYDKDFNNEADTPDNFQSRRPNTSFCFLDIRSPGLGDTAMYLCATSPRGRGLGYTFGSGTRLTVV.

The chain joins TRBV28 to TRBJ1-1; possible D gene TRBD1, 5 bases. There are 12 residues in the CDR3. The germline CDR1 and CDR2 sequences are MDHEN and SYDVKM. V dropped 5 bases and J dropped 5 bases, with 9 bases sitting between them. The CDR3: CASSPEGTEAFF. CDR3 coding DNA: TGTGCCAGCAGTCCCGAGGGGACTGAAGCTTTCTTT.

The CDR3 DNA is TGTGCCAGCAGCCCAAGACAGCCACGGAACACCGGGGAGCTGTTTTTT. It encodes CASSPRQPRNTGELFF. The chain combines TRBV7-6 with TRBJ2-2, with a possible D match to TRBD1 (5 bases). This CDR3 spans 16 amino acids. Germline loops: CDR1 SGHVS, CDR2 FNYEAQ. V was pared by 5 bases and J by 1 base, with 14 bases between.

This chain connects TRBV5-4 to TRBJ1-1, with a tentative D call TRBD1 (5 bases). Germline CDR1 reads SGHNT; CDR2 reads YYREEE (reference sequence). This CDR3 has 14 residues. Trimming removed 5 bases from V and 5 bases from J, with 16 bases in between. The CDR3 sequence is CASRGRERGTEAFF. CDR3 coding DNA: TGTGCCAGCAGGGGCAGGGAGAGGGGTACTGAAGCTTTCTTT.

The chain recombines TRBV7-6 with TRBJ2-3, with 9 positions matching TRBD2. The CDR3 spans 18 residues. Losses at the gene ends were 4 bases for V and 7 bases for J; bases not matched to a gene: 18. The germline gives CDR1 SGHVS, CDR2 FNYEAQ. The CDR3 DNA follows: TGTGCCAGCAGCTCCCCGGACAAGACTAGCGGATGGGATTATACGCAGTATTTT. Its translation: CASSSPDKTSGWDYTQYF.

This chain joins TRBV29-1 and TRBJ2-5, with TRBD2 matching over 7 bases. The V segment lost 2 bases and the J segment 3 bases; nucleotides outside the gene matches: 3. CDR1 is SQVTM and CDR2 is ANQGSEA in the germline V gene. The CDR3 extends over 13 amino acids. CDR3 in amino acids: CSVEKGREETQYF. The CDR3 DNA is TGCAGCGTTGAAAAGGGGAGGGAAGAGACCCAGTACTTC.

The genes are TRBV6-1 and TRBJ2-5, with D possibly TRBD1 on 6 matching bases. CDR3 size: 13 residues. Trimming shortened V by 6 bases and J by 1 base, and 9 bases separated the two germline ends. CDR1 and CDR2 (germline): MNHNS, SASEGT. CDR3 residues: CASRETGQETQYF. CDR3 DNA sequence: TGTGCCAGCAGGGAGACAGGCCAAGAGACCCAGTACTTC.

The chain recombines TRBV7-2 with TRBJ2-1; D is possibly TRBD2 (6 bases). Germline V gives CDR1 SGHTA, CDR2 FQGNSA. Deletions cut 4 bases from V and 6 bases from J, with 10 bases between. The CDR3 is made up of 13 amino acids. The CDR3 region is CASSSRDFNEQFF. DNA for the CDR3: TGTGCCAGCAGCTCCCGGGACTTCAATGAGCAGTTCTTC.

The rearrangement uses TRBV5-4 and TRBJ2-5, with D perhaps TRBD1 (5 bases). The CDR3 runs to 11 residues. Trimming took off 3 bases at V and 10 bases at J, with 10 bases between the two ends. Germline V lookup: CDR1 SGHNT, CDR2 YYREEE (reference sequence). The DNA of the CDR3 is TGTGCCAGCAGCTACTTACAGGACCAGTACTTC. Protein sequence: CASSYLQDQYF. The full variable domain, completed using reference TRBV5-4 and TRBJ2-5, is ETGVTQSPTHLIKTRGQQVTLRCSSQSGHNTVSWYQQALGQGPQFIFQYYREEENGRGNFPPRFSGLQFPNYSSELNVNALELDDSALYLCASSYLQDQYFGPGTRLLVL.

This clone was counted a single time. The chain has TRBV18 and TRBJ2-2; 7 nucleotides line up with TRBD2. In germline, CDR1 is KGHSH, CDR2 LQKENI. J gave up 7 bases and V 0 bases, and 14 bases lay outside the gene matches. This CDR3 has 18 amino acids. This CDR3 reads CASSPPKGRREIFGELFF. CDR3 nucleotide sequence: TGTGCCAGCTCACCACCGAAAGGAAGGCGGGAGATCTTCGGGGAGCTGTTTTTT.

The chain couples TRBV19 to TRBJ2-1; 8 bases are shared with TRBD2. This CDR3 region has 14 residues. Per germline, CDR1 LNHDA and CDR2 SQIVND (reference sequence). V gave up 7 bases and J gave up 7 bases; unmatched junction bases: 9. CDR3 residues: CASNPREGRNEQFF. The CDR3 coding sequence is TGTGCCAGTAATCCCCGGGAGGGTCGGAATGAGCAGTTCTTC.

The rearrangement links TRBV4-2 to TRBJ1-5, with D possibly being TRBD1 (6 bases). The CDR3 is 16 amino acids. CDR1 is LGHNA, CDR2 YNFKEQ, per germline. The V end was cut by 1 base, the J end by 5 bases, with 15 bases between. The CDR3 bases are TGTGCCAGCAGCCAAGGGCAGGGGCTCGGGGATCAGCCCCAGCATTTT. Its protein product is CASSQGQGLGDQPQHF.

Details on this clone: Other DNA sequences of this sample code for an identical CDR3. The V gene is TRBV7-2, the J gene TRBJ1-3; D remains unclear. CDR3 size: 14 residues. Germline CDR1 reads SGHTA; CDR2 reads FQGNSA. V was shortened by 1 base and J by 0 bases, with 4 bases between the two germline ends. This CDR3 is CASSLGGSGNTIYF. In nucleotides, the CDR3 is TGTGCCAGCAGCTTAGGAGGCTCTGGAAACACCATATATTTT.

J is TRBJ1-2 and V is TRBV7-2; 7 positions agree with TRBD1. The germline V gene has CDR1 SGHTA and CDR2 FQGNSA. With 0 bases clipped from V and 5 bases from J, the junction kept 9 bases outside the gene matches. The CDR3 runs to 16 residues. The CDR3 DNA sequence: TGTGCCAGCAGCTTAGCGGGACAGCAAAGGGATTATGGCTACACCTTC. Protein sequence: CASSLAGQQRDYGYTF.

The chain uses TRBV30 and TRBJ2-1; D remains unclear. The CDR3 spans 14 residues. Trimming pared 2 bases from V and 10 bases from J, leaving 18 bases between. The V gene's germline CDR1 is GTSNPN and CDR2 SVGIG (reference sequence). This chain's CDR3 is CAWSPTQTPGEQFF. CDR3 DNA: TGTGCCTGGAGTCCCACCCAGACCCCCGGAGAGCAGTTCTTC.